This T cell receptor (beta chain) was recovered during a study of T cell responses to AZD1222 COVID-19 vaccine. Germline CDR1 reads SGHNT; CDR2 reads YYREEE (reference sequence). V lost 3 bases and J lost 6, with 12 bases in between. The CDR3 is 13 amino acids. Clones were sequenced by immunoSEQ multiplex PCR, and TCRdb holds only the in-frame ones, with some missing. The table shows 140,000 or so clones, with roughly 92% occurring only once. This sequence joins TRBV5-4 and TRBJ1-2, with no clear D. The receptor's source is an adult in good health. Material: peripheral blood, obtained on day 0 of AZD1222 vaccination. In DNA form, the CDR3 reads TGTGCCAGCAGCTCCGCAGGTTTCGATGGCTACACCTTC. Translating it yields CASSSAGFDGYTF.